This T cell receptor (beta chain) was obtained from a study of T cells in Graves' hyperthyroidism and ophthalmopathy. Study results and limitations: Expanded thyroid clonotypes (above 0.001) were mostly also found in blood.

There were TCR beta CDR3 regions amplified from RNA transcripts. Using the HTBI primer set, a first-round RT-PCR was run on the TCR CDR3. TCRdb ran MiXCR on the multiplex PCR reads and lists one entry per CDR3 protein. The sample has 300,000 to 400,000 distinct CDR3 sequences; around 13% are singletons. This clonotype appeared many times. Antigen: not known. Graves' hyperthyroidism was deemed stable given no ophthalmopathy progression within 18 months. Each patient was aged 18 to 65 and had newly diagnosed hyperthyroidism of under 2 months' duration. The study based diagnoses on clinical symptoms, serum thyroxine and TRAb, thyroid ultrasound and orbital computed tomography. The sequencing input was blood. This TCR derives from a woman aged 60-75 years with Graves' hyperthyroidism.

The CDR3 DNA sequence: TGCAGTGCCCCAGACCAGGGGGAGCAGTACTTC. This codes for CSAPDQGEQYF. V and J are TRBV20-1 and TRBJ2-7; maybe TRBD1 (6 bases). CDR3 length: 11 amino acids. Germline V gives CDR1 DFQATT, CDR2 SNEGSKA (reference sequence). Trimming cost V 6 bases and J 7 bases, with 13 bases left between them.